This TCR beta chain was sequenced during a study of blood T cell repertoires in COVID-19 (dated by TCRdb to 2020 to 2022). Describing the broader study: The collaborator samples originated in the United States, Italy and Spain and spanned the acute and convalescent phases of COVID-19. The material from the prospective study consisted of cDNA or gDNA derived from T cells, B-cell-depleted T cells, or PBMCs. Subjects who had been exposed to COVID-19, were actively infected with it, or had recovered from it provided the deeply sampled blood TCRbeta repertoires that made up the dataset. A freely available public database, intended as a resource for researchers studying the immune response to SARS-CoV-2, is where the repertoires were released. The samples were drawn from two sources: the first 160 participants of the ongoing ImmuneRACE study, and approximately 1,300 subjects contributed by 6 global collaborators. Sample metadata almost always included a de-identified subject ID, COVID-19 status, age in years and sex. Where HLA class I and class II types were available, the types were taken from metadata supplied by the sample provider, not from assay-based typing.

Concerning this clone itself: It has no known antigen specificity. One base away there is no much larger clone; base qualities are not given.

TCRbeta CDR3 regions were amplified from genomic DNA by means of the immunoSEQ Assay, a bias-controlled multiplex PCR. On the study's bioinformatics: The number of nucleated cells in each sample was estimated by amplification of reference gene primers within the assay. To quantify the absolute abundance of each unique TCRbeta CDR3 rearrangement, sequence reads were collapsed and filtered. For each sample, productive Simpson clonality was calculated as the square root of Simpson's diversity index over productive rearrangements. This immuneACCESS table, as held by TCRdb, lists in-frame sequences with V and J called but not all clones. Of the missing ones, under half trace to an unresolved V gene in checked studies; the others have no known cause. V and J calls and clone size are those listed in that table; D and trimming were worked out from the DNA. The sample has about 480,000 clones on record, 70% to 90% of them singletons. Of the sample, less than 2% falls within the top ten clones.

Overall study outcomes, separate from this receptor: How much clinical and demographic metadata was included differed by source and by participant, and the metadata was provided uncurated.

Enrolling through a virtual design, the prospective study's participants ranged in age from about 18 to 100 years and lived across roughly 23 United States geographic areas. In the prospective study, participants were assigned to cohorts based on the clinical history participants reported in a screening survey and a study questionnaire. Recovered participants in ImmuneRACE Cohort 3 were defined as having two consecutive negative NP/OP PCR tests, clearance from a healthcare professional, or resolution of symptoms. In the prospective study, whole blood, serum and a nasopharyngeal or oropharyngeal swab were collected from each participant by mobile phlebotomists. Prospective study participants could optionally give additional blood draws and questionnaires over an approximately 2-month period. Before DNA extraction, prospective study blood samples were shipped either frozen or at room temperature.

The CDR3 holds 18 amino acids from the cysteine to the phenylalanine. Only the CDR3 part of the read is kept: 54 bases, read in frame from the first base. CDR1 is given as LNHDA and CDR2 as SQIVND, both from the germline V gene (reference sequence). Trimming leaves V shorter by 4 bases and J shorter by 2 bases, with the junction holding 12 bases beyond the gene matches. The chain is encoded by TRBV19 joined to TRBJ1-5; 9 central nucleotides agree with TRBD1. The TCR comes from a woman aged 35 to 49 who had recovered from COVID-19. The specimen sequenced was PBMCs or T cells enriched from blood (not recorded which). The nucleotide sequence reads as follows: TGTGCCAGTAGTAAAGAGCCGGGACAGGGATATGGCAATCAGCCCCAGCATTTT. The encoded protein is CASSKEPGQGYGNQPQHF.